A single sample gave rise to the 22 T cell receptor beta chains below, sequenced in a study of cytotoxic CD8 clonotypes in ibrutinib-treated CLL. Measured with immunoSEQ multiplex PCR; TCRdb has only the in-frame clones, and not every one. The table has roughly 100,000 clones, around four fifths seen once. This sample comprised PBMCs, obtained after 12 months of ibrutinib treatment. Every receptor here comes from a human donor with chronic lymphocytic leukemia.

The chain couples TRBV25-1 to TRBJ2-2; 7 nucleotides match TRBD2. J was trimmed by 0 bases and V by 6 bases; bases with no gene match: 7. The CDR3 covers 16 residues. Germline CDR1 MGHDK, CDR2 SYGVNS. The CDR3 DNA sequence: TGTGCCAGCAGCCAACTGGGGGGGTCGAACACCGGGGAGCTGTTTTTT. Amino acid sequence: CASSQLGGSNTGELFF.

V is TRBV27 and J is TRBJ1-5, with D possibly being TRBD1 (5 bases). With 7 bases removed from V and 5 bases from J, the gap between germline ends came to 15 bases. Germline values: CDR1 MNHEY, CDR2 SMNVEV (reference sequence). The CDR3 has 14 amino acids. DNA of the CDR3: TGTGCCAGCACCTCCTCCGTGGGACATCAGCCCCAGCATTTT. This translates into CASTSSVGHQPQHF.

This clone was detected a few times. The gene calls are TRBV23-1 and TRBJ1-5, with D possibly TRBD1 on 5 matching bases. TRBV23-1 is known as an ORF, though its function is uncertain. The CDR3 contains 14 residues. V lost 4 bases to trimming and J lost 7 bases, with 14 bases between them. The DNA for the CDR3 is TGCGCCAGCAGTCGGCCTTCGGGGCGACAGCCCCAGCATTTT. This encodes CASSRPSGRQPQHF.

J is TRBJ2-3 and V is TRBV5-6; 10 nucleotides agree with TRBD2. J gave up 3 bases and V 2 bases, and 6 bases lay outside the gene matches. The CDR3 runs to 16 residues. CDR1 SGHDT and CDR2 YYEEEE come from the germline V gene. CDR3 in amino acids: CASSFLSGGETDTQYF. CDR3 coding DNA: TGTGCCAGCAGCTTTCTAAGCGGGGGGGAAACAGATACGCAGTATTTT.

The V gene is TRBV5-1, the J gene TRBJ1-2; 8 nucleotides line up with TRBD1. With 3 bases clipped from V and 4 bases from J, the junction kept 5 bases outside the gene matches. Looked up from germline, CDR1 is SGHRS and CDR2 is YFSETQ. CDR3 length: 14 residues. DNA of the CDR3: TGCGCCAGCAGCTGGGACAGGATGGGCTATGGCTACACCTTC. Encoded protein: CASSWDRMGYGYTF.

The CDR3 protein is CSVAGAARETQYF. CDR3 bases: TGCAGCGTTGCTGGGGCGGCGCGAGAGACCCAGTACTTC. The J gene is TRBJ2-5, the V gene TRBV29-1, with D tentatively TRBD1 (5 bases). The V gene's germline CDR1 is SQVTM and CDR2 ANQGSEA. CDR3 length equals 13 residues. V gave up 4 bases and J gave up 4 bases, with 13 bases separating them. The full variable domain, its missing parts supplied by reference TRBV29-1 and TRBJ2-5, is SAVISQKPSRDICQRGTSLTIQCQVDSQVTMMFWYRQQPGQSLTLIATANQGSEATYESGFVIDKFPISRPNLTFSTLTVSNMSPEDSSIYLCSVAGAARETQYFGPGTRLLVL.

This chain connects TRBV2 to TRBJ2-2; no definite D call. Germline V CDR1 and CDR2: SNHLY, FYNNEI. This CDR3 is 16 amino acids long. V dropped 0 bases and J dropped 8 bases, with 16 bases sitting between them. CDR3 sequence (DNA): TGTGCCAGCAGTGAAGCGCGGCAGGTCCAAGGAGGGGAGCTGTTTTTT. It is translated as CASSEARQVQGGELFF.

The chain employs TRBV6-6 and TRBJ1-2; no clear D. This CDR3 has 13 amino acids. The V gene's germline CDR1 is MNHNY and CDR2 SVGAGI (reference sequence). V lost 5 bases and J 0 bases, leaving 7 bases between the germline ends. In DNA form, the CDR3 reads TGTGCCAGCAGTCCGGACCCTAACTATGGCTACACCTTC. Translation gives CASSPDPNYGYTF.

The rearrangement links TRBV27 to TRBJ1-2; 9 nucleotides line up with TRBD1. Germline V gives CDR1 MNHEY, CDR2 SMNVEV (reference sequence). This CDR3 comprises 13 residues. The V gene end was trimmed by 7 bases and the J gene end by 6 bases; junction bases not matched to a gene: 6. The CDR3 bases are TGTGCCAGCAAGGACAGGGGCGAAAATGGCTACACCTTC. It yields the protein CASKDRGENGYTF.

The rearrangement joins TRBV7-9 to TRBJ2-6, with a possible D match to TRBD2 (5 bases). Trimming pared 3 bases from V and 0 bases from J, leaving 12 bases between. CDR1 and CDR2 from the germline V gene are SEHNR and FQNEAQ (reference sequence). The CDR3 is made up of 17 amino acids. This CDR3 reads CASSLRGLSSGANVLTF. In DNA, the CDR3 is TGTGCCAGCAGCTTGAGAGGGTTAAGCTCTGGGGCCAACGTCCTGACTTTC.

The genes are TRBV7-9 and TRBJ1-1; TRBD1 matches at 9 bases. J lost 1 base, V lost 5 bases, and 2 bases had no gene match. In germline, CDR1 is SEHNR, CDR2 FQNEAQ (reference sequence). This CDR3 region has 14 residues. CDR3 nucleotides: TGTGCCAGCAGCAGGACAGGGGAGAACACTGAAGCTTTCTTT. It codes for CASSRTGENTEAFF.

This clone was found once. The chain couples TRBV7-2 to TRBJ2-1; D is perhaps TRBD1 or TRBD2 (5 bases each). Trimming stripped 5 bases from V and 7 bases from J, with 18 bases between. Germline V gene data show CDR1 as SGHTA and CDR2 as FQGNSA. The CDR3 extends over 15 amino acids. The CDR3 loop reads CASSPGTISGNEQFF. The CDR3 bases are TGTGCCAGCAGCCCCGGGACCATTTCTGGGAATGAGCAGTTCTTC.

The gene calls are TRBV6-1 and TRBJ2-5; unclear D gene. V was cut by 3 bases and J by 4 bases, with 9 bases left in between. The germline V gene encodes CDR1 MNHNS and CDR2 SASEGT. The CDR3 sequence is 13 residues long. CDR3 coding DNA: TGTGCCAGCAGTGAGAATGGCCGAGAGACCCAGTACTTC. Its protein is CASSENGRETQYF.

The rearrangement uses TRBV5-6 and TRBJ1-2; 8 bases fit TRBD1. There are 14 residues in the CDR3. Trimming took 1 base from V and 5 from J; bases not matched to a gene: 4. Germline CDR1 and CDR2: SGHDT and YYEEEE. CDR3 DNA: TGTGCCAGCAGCTTGCGGACAGGGCATTATGGCTACACCTTC. Encoded protein: CASSLRTGHYGYTF. Filled out from reference TRBV5-6 and TRBJ1-2, the complete variable domain reads DAGVTQSPTHLIKTRGQQVTLRCSPKSGHDTVSWYQQALGQGPQFIFQYYEEEERQRGNFPDRFSGHQFPNYSSELNVNALLLGDSALYLCASSLRTGHYGYTFGSGTRLTVV.

The V call is TRBV28, the J call TRBJ1-6, with D possibly being TRBD1 (6 bases). Germline V gene data show CDR1 as MDHEN and CDR2 as SYDVKM. V was trimmed by 5 bases and J by 5 bases, leaving 16 bases between them. There are 16 residues in the CDR3. CDR3 protein: CASSPNREGNNSPLHF. The CDR3 DNA reads as TGTGCCAGCAGTCCCAACAGGGAGGGCAATAATTCACCCCTCCACTTT.

This chain connects TRBV6-5 to TRBJ1-5; weak D call: TRBD1 (6 bases). V lost 6 bases and J 0 bases, leaving 12 bases between the germline ends. In germline, CDR1 is MNHEY, CDR2 SVGAGI. CDR3 size: 15 residues. CDR3 in amino acids: CASRTGQSSNQPQHF. The CDR3 bases are TGTGCCAGCAGGACTGGACAGAGTAGCAATCAGCCCCAGCATTTT.

The chain combines TRBV27 with TRBJ1-6; D not resolved. The CDR3 has 15 residues. V lost 5 bases to trimming and J lost 2 bases, with 10 bases between them. In germline, CDR1 is MNHEY, CDR2 SMNVEV (reference sequence). CDR3 coding DNA: TGTGCCAGCAGTGTAGACGGTACCTATAATTCACCCCTCCACTTT. It yields the protein CASSVDGTYNSPLHF.

This chain uses TRBV5-1 with TRBJ1-1; D gene uncertain. This CDR3 is 15 amino acids long. Trimming cost V 5 bases and J 1 base, with 15 bases left between them. CDR1 SGHRS and CDR2 YFSETQ come from the germline V gene. DNA of the CDR3: TGCGCCAGCAGGGACGACCCTGGCGGGAACACTGAAGCTTTCTTT. Translation: CASRDDPGGNTEAFF.

This clone was picked up a small number of times. The genes are TRBV7-9 and TRBJ1-1; 7 bases match TRBD1. The CDR3 runs to 16 residues. The germline gives CDR1 SEHNR, CDR2 FQNEAQ (reference sequence). V gave up 3 bases and J gave up 7 bases; unmatched junction bases: 14. The CDR3 DNA reads TGTGCCAGCAGCTTCCTATTTACCGGGACAGAGTATGAAGCTTTCTTT. Translated, it gives CASSFLFTGTEYEAFF. The full variable domain, completed using reference TRBV7-9 and TRBJ1-1, is DTGVSQNPRHKITKRGQNVTFRCDPISEHNRLYWYRQTLGQGPEFLTYFQNEAQLEKSRLLSDRFSAERPKGSFSTLEIQRTEQGDSAMYLCASSFLFTGTEYEAFFGQGTRLTVV.

The V and J genes are TRBV30 and TRBJ1-1; 7 bases align to TRBD1. Germline V gives CDR1 GTSNPN, CDR2 SVGIG (reference sequence). The CDR3 is 14 amino acids. Trimming at V came to 4 bases and at J to 2 bases, leaving 7 bases not matched to a gene. The CDR3 DNA is TGTGCCTGGAAACGACAGGGATTTAACACTGAAGCTTTCTTT. Translated: CAWKRQGFNTEAFF.

The chain combines TRBV7-2 with TRBJ2-2, with 10 bases aligning to TRBD1. CDR3 size: 15 residues. V lost 5 bases and J lost 4; bases outside the gene matches: 4. The germline V gene encodes CDR1 SGHTA and CDR2 FQGNSA. The CDR3 DNA reads as TGTGCCAGCAGCCCCGGGACAGGGGCCACCGGGGAGCTGTTTTTT. Translating gives CASSPGTGATGELFF. Full variable domain (rest looked up from reference TRBV7-2 and TRBJ2-2): GAGVSQSPSNKVTEKGKDVELRCDPISGHTALYWYRQSLGQGLEFLIYFQGNSAPDKSGLPSDRFSAERTGGSVSTLTIQRTQQEDSAVYLCASSPGTGATGELFFGEGSRLTVL.

In this sample, this clone turned up once. The chain uses TRBV5-6 and TRBJ2-7; D is perhaps TRBD1 or TRBD2 (5 bases each). The CDR3 is 15 amino acids. Trimming shortened V by 4 bases and J by 4 bases, and 18 bases separated the two germline ends. Germline-derived CDR1 and CDR2 are SGHDT and YYEEEE. CDR3 sequence reads: CASSARTPGAYEQYF. The CDR3 region has the DNA TGTGCCAGCAGCGCCCGGACCCCCGGGGCGTACGAGCAGTACTTC. Combining the CDR3 with reference TRBV5-6 and TRBJ2-7 gives the whole variable domain DAGVTQSPTHLIKTRGQQVTLRCSPKSGHDTVSWYQQALGQGPQFIFQYYEEEERQRGNFPDRFSGHQFPNYSSELNVNALLLGDSALYLCASSARTPGAYEQYFGPGTRLTVT.